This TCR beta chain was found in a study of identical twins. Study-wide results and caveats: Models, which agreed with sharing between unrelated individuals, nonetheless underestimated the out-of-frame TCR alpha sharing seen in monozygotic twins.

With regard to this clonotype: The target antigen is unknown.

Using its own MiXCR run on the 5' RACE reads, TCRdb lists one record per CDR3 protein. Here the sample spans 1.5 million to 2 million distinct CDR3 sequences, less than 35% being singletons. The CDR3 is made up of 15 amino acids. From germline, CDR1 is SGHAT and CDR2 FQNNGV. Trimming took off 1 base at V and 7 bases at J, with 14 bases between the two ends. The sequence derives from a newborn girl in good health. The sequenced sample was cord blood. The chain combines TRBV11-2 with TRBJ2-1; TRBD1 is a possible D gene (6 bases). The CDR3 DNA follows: TGTGCCAGCAGCTTAGGCCCCTGGGGGCAGAATGAGCAGTTCTTC. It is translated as CASSLGPWGQNEQFF.